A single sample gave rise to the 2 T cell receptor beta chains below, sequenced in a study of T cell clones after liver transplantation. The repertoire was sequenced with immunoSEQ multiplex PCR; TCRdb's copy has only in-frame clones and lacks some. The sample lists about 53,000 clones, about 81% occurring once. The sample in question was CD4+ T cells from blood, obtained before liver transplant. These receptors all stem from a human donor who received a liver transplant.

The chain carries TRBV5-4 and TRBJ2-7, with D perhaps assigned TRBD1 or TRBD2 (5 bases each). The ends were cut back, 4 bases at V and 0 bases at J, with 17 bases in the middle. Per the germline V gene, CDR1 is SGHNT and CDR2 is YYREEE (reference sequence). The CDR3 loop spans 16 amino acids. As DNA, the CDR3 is TGTGCCAGCAGCACCCCGGGACCCGCTAGCTCCTACGAGCAGTACTTC. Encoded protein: CASSTPGPASSYEQYF.

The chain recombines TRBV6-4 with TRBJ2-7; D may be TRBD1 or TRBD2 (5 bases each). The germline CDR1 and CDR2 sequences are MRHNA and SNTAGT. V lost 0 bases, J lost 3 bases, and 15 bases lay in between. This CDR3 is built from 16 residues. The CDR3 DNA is TGTGCCAGCAGTGACTCGAAAATCGGGACGGACTACGAGCAGTACTTC. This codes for CASSDSKIGTDYEQYF.